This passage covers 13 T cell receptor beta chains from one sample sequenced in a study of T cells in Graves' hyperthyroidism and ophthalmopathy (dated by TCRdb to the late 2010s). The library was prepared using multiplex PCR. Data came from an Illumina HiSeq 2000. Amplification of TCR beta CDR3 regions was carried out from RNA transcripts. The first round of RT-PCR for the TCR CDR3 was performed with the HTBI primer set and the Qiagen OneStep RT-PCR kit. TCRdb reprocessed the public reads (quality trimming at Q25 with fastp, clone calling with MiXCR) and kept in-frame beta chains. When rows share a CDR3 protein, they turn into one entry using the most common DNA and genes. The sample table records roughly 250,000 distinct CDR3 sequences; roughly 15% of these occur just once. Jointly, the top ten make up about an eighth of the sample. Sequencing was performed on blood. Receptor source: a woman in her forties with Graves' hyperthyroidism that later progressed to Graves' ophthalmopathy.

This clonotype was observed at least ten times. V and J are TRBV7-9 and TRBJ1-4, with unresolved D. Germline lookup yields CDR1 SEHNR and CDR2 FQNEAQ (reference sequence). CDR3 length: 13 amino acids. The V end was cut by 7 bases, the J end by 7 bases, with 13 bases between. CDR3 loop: CASTAGWGEKLFF. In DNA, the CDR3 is TGTGCCAGCACGGCGGGTTGGGGTGAAAAACTGTTTTTT.

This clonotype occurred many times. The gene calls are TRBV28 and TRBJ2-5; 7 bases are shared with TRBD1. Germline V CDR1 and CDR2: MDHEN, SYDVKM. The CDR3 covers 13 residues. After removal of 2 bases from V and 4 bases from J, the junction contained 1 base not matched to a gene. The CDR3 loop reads CASSLPGGETQYF. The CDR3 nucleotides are TGTGCCAGCAGTTTACCAGGGGGAGAGACCCAGTACTTC.

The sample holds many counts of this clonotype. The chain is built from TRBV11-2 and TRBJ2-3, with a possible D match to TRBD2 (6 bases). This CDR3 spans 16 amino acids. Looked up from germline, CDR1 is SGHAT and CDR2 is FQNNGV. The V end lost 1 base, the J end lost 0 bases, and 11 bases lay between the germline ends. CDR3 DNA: TGTGCCAGCAGCTTAGTCGCCGGAGGGAGCACAGATACGCAGTATTTT. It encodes CASSLVAGGSTDTQYF.

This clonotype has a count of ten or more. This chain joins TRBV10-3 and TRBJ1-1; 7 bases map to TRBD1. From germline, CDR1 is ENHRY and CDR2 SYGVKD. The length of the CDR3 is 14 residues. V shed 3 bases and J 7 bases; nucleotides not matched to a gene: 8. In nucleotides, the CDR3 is TGTGCCATCAGTGAAGTTATCGGGACAGATGAAGCTTTCTTT. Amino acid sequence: CAISEVIGTDEAFF.

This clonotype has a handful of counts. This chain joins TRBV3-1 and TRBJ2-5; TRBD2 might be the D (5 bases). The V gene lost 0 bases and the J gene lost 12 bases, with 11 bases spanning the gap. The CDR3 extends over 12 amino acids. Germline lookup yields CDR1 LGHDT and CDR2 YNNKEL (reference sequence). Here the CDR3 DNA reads TGTGCCAGCAGCCAAGATCAGTTAGCGAAGTACTTC. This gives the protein CASSQDQLAKYF.

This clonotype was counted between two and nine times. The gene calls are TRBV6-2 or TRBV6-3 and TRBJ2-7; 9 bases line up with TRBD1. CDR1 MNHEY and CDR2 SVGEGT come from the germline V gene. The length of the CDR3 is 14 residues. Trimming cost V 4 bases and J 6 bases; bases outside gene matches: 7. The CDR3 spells CASSSGQGIGEQYF. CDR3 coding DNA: TGTGCCAGCAGTTCCGGACAGGGGATCGGCGAGCAGTACTTC.

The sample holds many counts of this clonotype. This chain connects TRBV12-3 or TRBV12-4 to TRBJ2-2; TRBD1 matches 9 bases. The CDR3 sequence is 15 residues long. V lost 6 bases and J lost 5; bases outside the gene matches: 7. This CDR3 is CASRLLQGATGELFF. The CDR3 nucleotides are TGTGCCAGCAGACTCTTACAGGGGGCAACCGGGGAGCTGTTTTTT.

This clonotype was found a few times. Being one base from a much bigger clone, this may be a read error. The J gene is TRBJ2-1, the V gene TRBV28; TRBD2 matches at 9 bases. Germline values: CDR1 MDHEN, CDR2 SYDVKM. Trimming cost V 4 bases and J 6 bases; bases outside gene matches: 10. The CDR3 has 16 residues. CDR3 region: CASSSIGGRASNEQFF. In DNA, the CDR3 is TGTGCCAGCAGTTCAATTGGCGGGAGGGCCTCCAATGAGCAGTTCTTC.

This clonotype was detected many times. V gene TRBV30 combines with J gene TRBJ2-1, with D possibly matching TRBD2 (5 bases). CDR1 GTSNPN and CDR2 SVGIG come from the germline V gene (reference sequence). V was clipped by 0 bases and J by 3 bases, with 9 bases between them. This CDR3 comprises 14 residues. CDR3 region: CAWSVRGFYNEQFF. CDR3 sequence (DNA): TGTGCCTGGAGTGTACGCGGGTTCTACAATGAGCAGTTCTTC.

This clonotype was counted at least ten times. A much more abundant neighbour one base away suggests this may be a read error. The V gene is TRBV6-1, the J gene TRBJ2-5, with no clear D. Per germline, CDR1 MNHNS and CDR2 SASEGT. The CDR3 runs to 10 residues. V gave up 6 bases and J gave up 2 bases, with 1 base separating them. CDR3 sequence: CASRQETQYF. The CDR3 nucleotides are TGTGCCAGCAGGCAAGAGACCCAGTACTTC.

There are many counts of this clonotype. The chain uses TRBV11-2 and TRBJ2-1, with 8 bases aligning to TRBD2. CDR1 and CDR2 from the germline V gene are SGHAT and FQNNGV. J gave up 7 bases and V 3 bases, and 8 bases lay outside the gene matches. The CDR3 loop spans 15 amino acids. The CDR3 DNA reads TGTGCCAGCAGCTTTGGGAGCGGGAGTGCGAATGAGCAGTTCTTC. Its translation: CASSFGSGSANEQFF.

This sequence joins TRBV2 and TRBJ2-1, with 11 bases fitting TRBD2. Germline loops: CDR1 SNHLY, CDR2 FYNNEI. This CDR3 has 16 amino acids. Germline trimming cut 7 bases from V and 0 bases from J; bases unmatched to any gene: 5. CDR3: CASKRLAGSSYNEQFF. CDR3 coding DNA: TGTGCCAGCAAACGACTAGCGGGATCCTCCTACAATGAGCAGTTCTTC.

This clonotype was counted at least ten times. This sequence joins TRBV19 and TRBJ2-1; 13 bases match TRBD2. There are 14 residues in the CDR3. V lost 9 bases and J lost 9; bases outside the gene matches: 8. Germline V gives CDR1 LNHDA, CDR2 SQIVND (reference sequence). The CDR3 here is CASRLAGGVGEQFF. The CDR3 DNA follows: TGTGCCAGCCGACTAGCGGGAGGTGTGGGTGAGCAGTTCTTC.